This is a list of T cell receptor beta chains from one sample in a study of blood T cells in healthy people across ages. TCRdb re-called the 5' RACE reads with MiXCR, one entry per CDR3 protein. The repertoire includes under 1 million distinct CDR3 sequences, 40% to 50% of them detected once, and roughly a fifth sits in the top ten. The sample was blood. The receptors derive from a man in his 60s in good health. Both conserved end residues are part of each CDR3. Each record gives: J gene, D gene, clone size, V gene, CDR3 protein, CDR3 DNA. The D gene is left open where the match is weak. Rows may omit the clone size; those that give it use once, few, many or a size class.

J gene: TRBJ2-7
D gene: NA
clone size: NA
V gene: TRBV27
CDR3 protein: CASSLVVNSYEQYF
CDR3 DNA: TGTGCCAGCAGTTTAGTTGTTAACTCCTACGAGCAGTACTTC

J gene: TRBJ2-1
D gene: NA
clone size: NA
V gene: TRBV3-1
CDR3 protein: CASSQGSGEGEQFF
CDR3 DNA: TGTGCCAGCAGCCAAGGGTCGGGGGAAGGTGAGCAGTTCTTC

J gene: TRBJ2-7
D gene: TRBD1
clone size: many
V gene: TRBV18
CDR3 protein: CASSPGQTYEQYF
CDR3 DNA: TGTGCCAGCAGTCCGGGACAGACCTACGAGCAGTACTTC

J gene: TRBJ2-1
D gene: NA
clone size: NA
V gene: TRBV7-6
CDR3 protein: CASSLVVGPTNEQFF
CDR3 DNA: TGTGCCAGCAGCTTAGTCGTTGGACCAACCAATGAGCAGTTCTTC

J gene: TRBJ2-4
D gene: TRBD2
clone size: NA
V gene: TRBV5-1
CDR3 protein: CASSLSPSGGQDIQYF
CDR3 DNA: TGCGCCAGCAGCTTGTCCCCTAGCGGGGGTCAAGACATTCAGTACTTC

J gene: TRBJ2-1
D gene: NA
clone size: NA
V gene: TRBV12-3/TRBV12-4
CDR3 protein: CASRRTRGGADEQFF
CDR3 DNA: TGTGCCAGCAGGCGGACCAGAGGGGGGGCGGATGAGCAGTTTTTC

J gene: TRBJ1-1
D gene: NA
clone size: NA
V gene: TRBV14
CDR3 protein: CASSQDGFFRAAEAFF
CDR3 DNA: TGTGCCAGCAGCCAAGATGGGTTCTTCCGGGCCGCTGAAGCTTTCTTT

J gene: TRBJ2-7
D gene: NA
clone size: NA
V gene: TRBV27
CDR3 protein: CASSLFAGRVYEQYF
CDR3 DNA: TGTGCCAGCAGTTTATTCGCAGGGCGAGTCTACGAGCAGTACTTC

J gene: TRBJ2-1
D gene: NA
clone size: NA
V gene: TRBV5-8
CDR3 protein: CASSLEGTYSYNEQFF
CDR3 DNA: TGTGCCAGCAGCTTAGAAGGGACTTACTCCTACAATGAGCAGTTCTTC

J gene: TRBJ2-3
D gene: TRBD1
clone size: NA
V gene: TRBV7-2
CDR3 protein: CASSPTRQGGADTQYF
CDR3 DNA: TGTGCCAGCAGCCCAACCAGACAGGGGGGGGCAGATACGCAGTATTTT

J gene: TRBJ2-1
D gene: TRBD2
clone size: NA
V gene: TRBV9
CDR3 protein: CASSLASGVSVYNEQFF
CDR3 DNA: TGTGCCAGCAGCCTCGCTAGCGGGGTCAGTGTTTACAATGAGCAGTTCTTC

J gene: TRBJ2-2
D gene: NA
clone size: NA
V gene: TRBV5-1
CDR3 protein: CASSFSSNTGELFF
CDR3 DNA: TGCGCCAGCAGCTTTTCGTCAAACACCGGGGAGCTGTTTTTT

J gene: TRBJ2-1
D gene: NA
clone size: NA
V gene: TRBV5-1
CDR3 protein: CAGSLAGARGEQFF
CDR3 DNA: TGCGCCGGCAGCTTGGCAGGGGCGAGGGGTGAGCAGTTCTTC

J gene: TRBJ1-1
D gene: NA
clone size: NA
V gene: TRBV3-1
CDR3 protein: CASSQDFQAETEAFF
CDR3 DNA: TGTGCCAGCAGCCAAGATTTCCAGGCGGAAACTGAAGCTTTCTTT

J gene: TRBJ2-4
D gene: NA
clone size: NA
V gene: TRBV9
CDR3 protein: CASSVFVPYGQYF
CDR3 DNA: TGTGCCAGCAGCGTGTTCGTACCCTACGGGCAGTACTTC

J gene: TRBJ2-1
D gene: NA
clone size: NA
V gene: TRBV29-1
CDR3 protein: CSVEYGPLAEQFF
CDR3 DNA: TGCAGCGTTGAGTACGGTCCTTTGGCTGAGCAGTTCTTC

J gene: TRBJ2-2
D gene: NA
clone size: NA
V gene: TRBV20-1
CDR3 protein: CSASSHRDTGELFF
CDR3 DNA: TGCAGTGCTAGCTCCCACCGTGACACCGGGGAGCTGTTTTTT

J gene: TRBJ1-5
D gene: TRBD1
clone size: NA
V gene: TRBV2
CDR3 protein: CASTKGGSREPQHF
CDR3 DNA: TGTGCCAGCACTAAAGGGGGCTCCAGAGAGCCCCAGCATTTT

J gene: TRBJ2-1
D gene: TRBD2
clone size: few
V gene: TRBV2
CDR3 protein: CARTTSGGAEQFF
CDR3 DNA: TGTGCCAGGACGACTAGCGGGGGGGCCGAGCAGTTCTTC

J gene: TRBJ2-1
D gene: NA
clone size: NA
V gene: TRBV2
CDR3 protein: CASSESRASYNEQFF
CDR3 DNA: TGTGCCAGCAGTGAATCACGAGCCTCGTACAATGAGCAGTTCTTC

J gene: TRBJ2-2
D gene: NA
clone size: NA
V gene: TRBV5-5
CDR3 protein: CASRKQGGFDGELFF
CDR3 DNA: TGTGCCAGCAGAAAACAGGGGGGGTTTGACGGGGAGCTGTTTTTT

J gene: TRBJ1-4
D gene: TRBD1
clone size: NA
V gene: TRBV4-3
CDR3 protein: CASSNTAAGTGEKLFF
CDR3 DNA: TGCGCCAGCAGCAATACCGCAGCCGGGACAGGGGAAAAACTGTTTTTT

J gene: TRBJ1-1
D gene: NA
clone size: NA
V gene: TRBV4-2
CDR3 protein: CASSQDGGPTEAFF
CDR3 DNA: TGTGCCAGCAGCCAAGATGGGGGGCCCACTGAAGCTTTCTTT

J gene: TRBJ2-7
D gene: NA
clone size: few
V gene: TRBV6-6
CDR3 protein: CASSQNTVAFYEQYF
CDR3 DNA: TGTGCCAGCAGCCAAAATACAGTAGCTTTCTACGAGCAGTACTTC

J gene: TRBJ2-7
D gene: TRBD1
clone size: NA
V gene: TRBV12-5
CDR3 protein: CASGSGTGAVYEQYF
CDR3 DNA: TGTGCTAGTGGTTCCGGGACAGGGGCTGTCTACGAGCAGTACTTC

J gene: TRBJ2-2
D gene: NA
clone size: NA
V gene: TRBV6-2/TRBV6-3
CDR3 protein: CASSRPAANTGELFF
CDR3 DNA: TGTGCCAGCAGTCGTCCTGCCGCGAACACCGGGGAGCTGTTTTTT

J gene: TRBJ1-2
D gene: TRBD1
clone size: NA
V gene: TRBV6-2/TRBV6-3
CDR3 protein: CASTRPLDRDNNYSYTF
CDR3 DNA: TGTGCCAGCACCCGCCCCCTGGACAGGGACAACAACTATAGCTACACCTTC

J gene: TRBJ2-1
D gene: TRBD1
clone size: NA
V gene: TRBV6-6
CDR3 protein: CASSLDRPLYNEQFF
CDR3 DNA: TGTGCCAGCAGTTTGGACAGGCCTCTTTACAATGAGCAGTTCTTC

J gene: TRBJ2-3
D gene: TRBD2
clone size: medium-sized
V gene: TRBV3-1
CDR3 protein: CASSQKAGGPTDTQYF
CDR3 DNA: TGTGCCAGCAGCCAGAAAGCGGGGGGCCCCACAGATACGCAGTATTTT

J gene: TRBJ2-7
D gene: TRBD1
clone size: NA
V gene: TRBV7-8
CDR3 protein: CASSGWTGPREQYF
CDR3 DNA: TGTGCCAGCAGCGGCTGGACAGGCCCCCGCGAGCAGTACTTC

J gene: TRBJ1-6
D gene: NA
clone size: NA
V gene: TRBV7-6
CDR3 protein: CASSLSGKGNSPLHF
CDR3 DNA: TGTGCCAGCAGCTTGTCAGGGAAGGGTAATTCACCCCTCCACTTT

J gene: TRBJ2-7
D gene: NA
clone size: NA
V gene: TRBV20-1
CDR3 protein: CSAREVAAYEQYF
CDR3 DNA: TGCAGTGCCCGCGAGGTGGCAGCCTACGAGCAGTACTTC

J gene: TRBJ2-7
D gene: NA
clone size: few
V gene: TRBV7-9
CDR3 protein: CASSLVLGVGEQYF
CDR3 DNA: TGTGCCAGCAGCTTAGTTCTGGGGGTCGGCGAGCAGTACTTC

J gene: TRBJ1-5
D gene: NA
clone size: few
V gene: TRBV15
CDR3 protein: CATSRVASNWNNQPQHF
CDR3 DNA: TGTGCCACCAGCAGAGTAGCAAGCAATTGGAACAATCAGCCCCAGCATTTT

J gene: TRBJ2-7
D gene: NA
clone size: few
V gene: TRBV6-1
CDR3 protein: CASSTRDRERGSTYEQYF
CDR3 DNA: TGTGCCAGCAGTACCCGGGACAGGGAGCGGGGGAGCACCTACGAGCAGTACTTC

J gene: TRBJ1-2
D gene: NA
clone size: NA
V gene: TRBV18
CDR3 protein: CASAPDRTRGYTF
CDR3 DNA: TGTGCCAGCGCACCAGATCGGACCCGAGGCTACACCTTC

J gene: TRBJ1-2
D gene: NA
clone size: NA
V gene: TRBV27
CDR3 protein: CARDREVYSCYGYTF
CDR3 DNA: NA

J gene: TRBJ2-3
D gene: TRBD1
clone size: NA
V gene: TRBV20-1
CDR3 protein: CSAAPRGPTDTQYF
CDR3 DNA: TGCAGTGCTGCCCCCAGGGGGCCCACAGATACGCAGTATTTT

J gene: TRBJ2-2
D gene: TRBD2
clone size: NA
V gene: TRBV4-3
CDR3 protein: CASSQDGTSGELFF
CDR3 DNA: TGCGCCAGCAGCCAGGACGGGACTAGCGGGGAGCTGTTTTTT

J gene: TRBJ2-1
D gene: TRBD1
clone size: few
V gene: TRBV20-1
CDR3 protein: CSANQGANEQFF
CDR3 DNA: TGCAGTGCTAACCAGGGGGCAAATGAGCAGTTCTTC

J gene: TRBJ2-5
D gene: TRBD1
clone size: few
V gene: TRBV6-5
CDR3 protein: CASSPRDSFQETQYF
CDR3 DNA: TGTGCCAGCAGTCCTAGGGACAGCTTCCAAGAGACCCAGTACTTC

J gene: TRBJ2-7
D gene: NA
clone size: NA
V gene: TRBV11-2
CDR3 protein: CASSISPGDYEQYF
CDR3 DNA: TGTGCCAGCAGCATATCCCCGGGGGACTACGAGCAGTACTTC

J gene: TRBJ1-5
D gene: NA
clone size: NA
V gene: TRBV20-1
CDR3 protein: CSARPGLSNQPQHF
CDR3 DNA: TGCAGTGCTCGGCCGGGCCTTAGCAATCAGCCCCAGCATTTT

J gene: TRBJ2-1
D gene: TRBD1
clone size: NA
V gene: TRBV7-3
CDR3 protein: CASSPGQGANEQFF
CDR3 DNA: TGTGCCAGCAGCCCCGGACAGGGGGCGAACGAGCAGTTCTTC

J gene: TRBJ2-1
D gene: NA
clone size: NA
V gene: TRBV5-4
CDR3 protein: CASRVGRKDEQFF
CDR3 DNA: TGTGCCAGCAGGGTGGGACGAAAGGATGAGCAGTTCTTC

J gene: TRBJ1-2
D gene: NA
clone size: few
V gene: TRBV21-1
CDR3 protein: CASSKALGTGTYGYTF
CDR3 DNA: TGTGCCAGCAGCAAAGCTCTTGGAACAGGGACCTATGGCTACACCTTC

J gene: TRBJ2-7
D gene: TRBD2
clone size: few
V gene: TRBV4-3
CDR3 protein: CASSQDPGGGASEQYF
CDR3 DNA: TGCGCCAGCAGCCAAGATCCTGGCGGGGGGGCGTCCGAGCAGTACTTC

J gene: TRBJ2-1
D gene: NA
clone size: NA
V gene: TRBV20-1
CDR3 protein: CSVRDLRGNNNEQFF
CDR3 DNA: TGCAGTGTTAGAGATCTGAGGGGTAACAACAATGAGCAGTTCTTC